Following are 18 T cell receptor beta chains from one sample sequenced in a study of response to subunit inactivated influenza vaccine. TCRdb independently ran MiXCR on the RT-PCR reads; one entry per CDR3 protein. The table has 650,000 to 850,000 distinct CDR3 sequences, approximately 15% seen once; the top ten hold around 6.5%. The specimen comprised PBMCs from blood, sampled less than 15 days before vaccination. Receptor source: a man aged 50 to 59 who received an inactivated influenza vaccine.

This clonotype came up a few times. This chain joins TRBV18 and TRBJ1-4; D remains ambiguous. The V gene's germline CDR1 is KGHSH and CDR2 LQKENI. V lost 6 bases to trimming and J lost 7 bases, with 12 bases between them. The CDR3 runs 13 residues. The CDR3 reads CASSRSSGEKLFF. The CDR3 bases are TGTGCCAGCTCGAGGAGTTCCGGTGAAAAACTGTTTTTT.

The rearrangement uses TRBV2 and TRBJ1-1; D not certain. The CDR3 loop spans 14 amino acids. The germline V gene has CDR1 SNHLY and CDR2 FYNNEI. V lost 7 bases and J 6 bases, leaving 18 bases between the germline ends. CDR3 region: CASINTQPLAEAFF. CDR3 DNA sequence: TGTGCCAGCATTAATACACAGCCCCTTGCTGAAGCTTTCTTT. Looking up the rest from reference TRBV2 and TRBJ1-1 gives the full variable domain: EPEVTQTPSHQVTQMGQEVILRCVPISNHLYFYWYRQILGQKVEFLVSFYNNEISEKSEIFDDQFSVERPDGSNFTLKIRSTKLEDSAMYFCASINTQPLAEAFFGQGTRLTVV.

The rearrangement links TRBV7-3 to TRBJ2-1; D unresolved. The germline gives CDR1 SGHTA, CDR2 FQGTGA. Deletions cut 1 base from V and 5 bases from J, with 12 bases between. This CDR3 has 15 residues. The chain's CDR3 is CASSLSFGQDNEQFF. The CDR3 coding sequence is TGTGCCAGCAGCTTAAGTTTCGGGCAAGACAATGAGCAGTTCTTC.

This chain joins TRBV6-5 and TRBJ2-2; D remains unclear. Germline loops: CDR1 MNHEY, CDR2 SVGAGI. This CDR3 contains 13 residues. V shed 4 bases and J shed 9 bases, with 12 bases lying between them. CDR3 region: CASSFGVGRELFF. In DNA form, the CDR3 reads TGTGCCAGCAGTTTTGGGGTTGGGAGGGAGCTGTTTTTT.

CDR3 in amino acids: CASSIGARRSVLGNQPQHF. In DNA, the CDR3 is TGTGCCAGTAGTATCGGGGCCAGGCGATCTGTACTTGGCAATCAGCCCCAGCATTTT. The V call is TRBV19, the J call TRBJ1-5; D is possibly TRBD1 (5 bases). CDR3 length: 19 residues. Per germline, CDR1 LNHDA and CDR2 SQIVND (reference sequence). V lost 3 bases, J lost 2 bases, and 23 bases lay in between.

This sequence joins TRBV7-9 and TRBJ2-1; D ambiguous. This CDR3 region has 13 residues. Trimming removed 5 bases at V and 7 bases at J, with 12 bases between. Germline loops: CDR1 SEHNR, CDR2 FQNEAQ (reference sequence). CDR3 sequence reads: CASSVWQPNEQFF. CDR3 DNA: TGTGCCAGCAGCGTATGGCAGCCTAATGAGCAGTTCTTC.

This clonotype was found a few times. The V and J genes are TRBV7-2 and TRBJ2-7; the D gene could be TRBD1 or TRBD2 (6 bases each). Looked up from germline, CDR1 is SGHTA and CDR2 is FQGNSA. V dropped 3 bases and J dropped 5 bases, with 17 bases sitting between them. The CDR3 is made up of 15 amino acids. CDR3 sequence: CASSFWGADSHEQYF. The DNA of the CDR3 is TGTGCCAGCAGCTTCTGGGGGGCGGATTCTCACGAGCAGTACTTC.

The sample holds a few counts of this clonotype. This chain links TRBV5-1 with TRBJ1-3, with D perhaps TRBD1 (6 bases). The V end was cut by 4 bases, the J end by 4 bases, with 18 bases between. In germline, CDR1 is SGHRS, CDR2 YFSETQ. The CDR3 has 16 amino acids. The CDR3, as DNA: TGCGCCAGCAGCCCCGGGGACACCCGCGTGGGAAACACCATATATTTT. It encodes CASSPGDTRVGNTIYF.

Concerning this clonotype: One junction end disagrees with the germline gene, perhaps due to a read error. J is TRBJ1-2 and V is TRBV10-3; the D gene is possibly TRBD1 (5 bases). The germline V gene has CDR1 ENHRY and CDR2 SYGVKD. The CDR3 consists of 14 residues. CDR3 sequence reads: CAISESGVHYGYIF. The CDR3 DNA sequence: TGTGCCATCAGTGAGTCGGGGGTGCACTATGGCTACATCTTC.

This rearrangement joins TRBV20-1 to TRBJ2-5, with unresolved D. Between the trimmed V and J ends, which lost 0 bases and 5 bases, there was a span of 25 bases. Germline V lookup: CDR1 DFQATT, CDR2 SNEGSKA (reference sequence). The CDR3 is 18 residues long. The DNA of the CDR3 is TGCAGTGCTAGAGATCCTATTAGTAGCATTTATTTGTGGGAGACCCAGTACTTC. Encoded protein: CSARDPISSIYLWETQYF.

The genes are TRBV9 and TRBJ2-7; 11 nucleotides match TRBD1. Germline trimming cut 3 bases from V and 3 bases from J; bases unmatched to any gene: 8. The CDR3 length is 16 residues. The germline CDR1 and CDR2 sequences are SGDLS and YYNGEE. The DNA of the CDR3 is TGTGCCAGCAGCGCCGCCGGGACAGGGGGTTTCTACGAGCAGTACTTC. Protein sequence: CASSAAGTGGFYEQYF. The whole variable domain, filled in from reference TRBV9 and TRBJ2-7, reads DSGVTQTPKHLITATGQRVTLRCSPRSGDLSVYWYQQSLDQGLQFLIQYYNGEERAKGNILERFSAQQFPDLHSELNLSSLELGDSALYFCASSAAGTGGFYEQYFGPGTRLTVT.

This clonotype was recorded a few times. The rearrangement joins TRBV6-4 to TRBJ2-7; D is unclear. The germline CDR1 and CDR2 sequences are MRHNA and SNTAGT. V lost 6 bases to trimming and J lost 1 base, with 13 bases between them. CDR3 size: 14 residues. CDR3 coding DNA: TGTGCCAGCAGCCTACATCACCGATCCTACGAGCAGTACTTC. This sequence encodes CASSLHHRSYEQYF.

This clonotype has more than one count but fewer than ten. This chain uses TRBV4-2 with TRBJ2-7, with D perhaps matching TRBD1 (5 bases). With 1 base removed from V and 4 bases from J, the gap between germline ends came to 14 bases. Germline values: CDR1 LGHNA, CDR2 YNFKEQ. The CDR3 is made up of 15 amino acids. CDR3: CASSQAERQSYEQYF. In nucleotides, the CDR3 is TGTGCCAGCAGCCAAGCAGAACGACAGAGTTACGAGCAGTACTTC.

This clonotype has a handful of counts. J is TRBJ2-2 and V is TRBV6-5; maybe TRBD2 (5 bases). This CDR3 is built from 16 residues. Germline V lookup: CDR1 MNHEY, CDR2 SVGAGI. The V end was cut by 0 bases, the J end by 4 bases, with 12 bases between. Here the CDR3 DNA reads TGTGCCAGCAGTTACTCGAGTCTAGGAGGCACCGGGGAGCTGTTTTTT. Translation gives CASSYSSLGGTGELFF.

The chain combines TRBV15 with TRBJ2-5; TRBD2 matches at 9 bases. The trim removed 0 bases at V and 2 bases at J, leaving 10 bases unmatched. This CDR3 contains 18 residues. The V gene's germline CDR1 is LNHNV and CDR2 YYDKDF (reference sequence). CDR3 residues: CATSRDGLAGGLQETQYF. In DNA, the CDR3 is TGTGCCACCAGCAGAGACGGACTTGCGGGAGGGCTACAAGAGACCCAGTACTTC.

The chain links TRBV5-1 to TRBJ2-1; unclear D gene. Germline V gives CDR1 SGHRS, CDR2 YFSETQ. CDR3 size: 16 residues. V was shortened by 4 bases and J by 0 bases, with 14 bases between the two germline ends. The CDR3 loop reads CASSPRTLSSYNEQFF. For the CDR3, the DNA is TGCGCCAGCAGCCCCCGGACGCTCAGCTCCTACAATGAGCAGTTCTTC.

The CDR3 DNA is TGTGCCAGCAGCTTAGGGGCCGGGACTAGCGGGTCAGATACGCAGTATTTT. Its protein product is CASSLGAGTSGSDTQYF. The chain employs TRBV7-6 and TRBJ2-3, with 12 positions matching TRBD2. Germline CDR1 reads SGHVS; CDR2 reads FNYEAQ. Unmatched junction bases numbered 6, after V lost 1 base and J lost 4 bases. The CDR3 has 17 residues.

The rearrangement links TRBV6-5 to TRBJ1-3; maybe TRBD1 (5 bases). CDR1 MNHEY and CDR2 SVGAGI come from the germline V gene. The CDR3 runs 16 residues. Trimming took off 2 bases at V and 0 bases at J, with 11 bases between the two ends. CDR3 residues: CASSYIGGGSGNTIYF. CDR3 nucleotides: TGTGCCAGCAGTTACATCGGGGGGGGCTCTGGAAACACCATATATTTT.